The entry below gives a single T cell receptor beta chain sequence along with its context. What it binds is unknown. The V gene's germline CDR1 is LNHNV and CDR2 YYDKDF (reference sequence). Between the trimmed V and J ends, which lost 6 bases and 3 bases, there was a span of 14 bases. The CDR3 is 14 residues long. This specimen comes from a study of CD8+ T cells in alopecia areata. Study details: Tofacitinib administration to treated patients was oral, at 5 to 10 mg twice daily. Points from the study as a whole: Normal scalp showed lower clonality than lesional scalp, especially alopecia totalis/universalis. In scalp and blood during tofacitinib, many expanded lesional clones persisted. Scalp samples also yield sequences of resident alphabeta T cells from normal skin.

As for treatment: oral pan-JAK inhibitor, 5-10 mg twice daily. RNA, once extracted, was reverse transcribed into cDNA for use as the sequencing template. Clones were read by immunoSEQ multiplex PCR, and TCRdb kept only the in-frame ones, dropping some. The table shows roughly 46,000 clones, with 55% to 75% occurring only once. This sequence was found in a human donor with alopecia areata. The source material was CD8+ T cells sorted from blood, sampled at week 4, from a patient treated with tofacitinib. The rearrangement links TRBV15 to TRBJ1-1, with D possibly TRBD1 on 6 matching bases. CDR3 region: CATSSGAEDTEAFF. The CDR3 nucleotides are TGTGCCACCAGTTCAGGGGCAGAGGACACTGAAGCTTTCTTT.